These T cell receptor beta chains were read from a single sample in a study of CD8 T cells in ankylosing spondylitis. MiXCR, applied by TCRdb to the 5' RACE reads, yields one record per CDR3 protein. The sample gives around 490,000 distinct CDR3 sequences, roughly 5.2% of which show up once; under 4.5% is in the top ten. Sequencing input: blood, either unsorted or a sorted T cell fraction (not recorded which). These receptor sequences come from a male donor with ankylosing spondylitis. CDR3s include the opening cysteine and the closing phenylalanine or tryptophan. Fields, in order: D gene, J gene, V gene, clone size, CDR3 protein, CDR3 DNA. D genes are given only for firm matches. Clone size is not always given. Where it is, it says once, few, many or a class for expanded clones.

D: -
J: TRBJ2-5
V: TRBV29-1
size: many
CDR3: CSSSPEGPETQYF
DNA: TGCAGCTCATCACCAGAGGGCCCAGAGACCCAGTACTTC

D: -
J: TRBJ2-3
V: TRBV20-1
size: many
CDR3: CSAGAARTDTQYF
DNA: TGCAGTGCTGGGGCCGCGCGGACAGATACGCAGTATTTT

D: -
J: TRBJ2-5
V: TRBV7-9
size: -
CDR3: CASSLAPPGQTQYF
DNA: TGTGCCAGCAGCTTAGCTCCGCCAGGGCAGACCCAGTACTTC

D: -
J: TRBJ1-2
V: TRBV6-6
size: many
CDR3: CASSYRDGYTF
DNA: TGTGCCAGCAGTTACCGGGATGGCTACACCTTC

D: TRBD1
J: TRBJ2-2
V: TRBV28
size: few
CDR3: CASSRGTVRTGELFF
DNA: TGTGCCAGCAGCCGAGGGACAGTCAGGACCGGGGAGCTGTTTTTT

D: -
J: TRBJ2-7
V: TRBV27
size: many
CDR3: CASWSGTAQQYF
DNA: TGTGCCAGTTGGAGCGGGACAGCCCAGCAGTACTTC

D: -
J: TRBJ1-2
V: TRBV5-1
size: many
CDR3: CASSWVDLNYGYTF
DNA: TGCGCCAGCAGCTGGGTCGATTTAAACTATGGCTACACCTTC

D: -
J: TRBJ2-1
V: TRBV10-3
size: few
CDR3: CAISESLGGLSYNEQFF
DNA: TGTGCCATCAGTGAGTCGCTTGGCGGGCTTTCCTACAATGAGCAGTTCTTC

D: -
J: TRBJ2-7
V: TRBV27
size: many
CDR3: CASSLGGLAAYEQYF
DNA: TGTGCCAGCAGTTTAGGGGGGCTGGCGGCCTACGAGCAGTACTTC

D: -
J: TRBJ2-7
V: TRBV3-1
size: -
CDR3: CASSHPGSGYEQYF
DNA: TGTGCCAGCAGCCATCCAGGGAGCGGTTACGAGCAGTACTTC

D: -
J: TRBJ1-2
V: TRBV19
size: many
CDR3: CASSMEAYGYTF
DNA: TGTGCCAGTAGTATGGAAGCATATGGCTACACCTTC

D: TRBD1
J: TRBJ1-2
V: TRBV6-2/TRBV6-3
size: many
CDR3: CASGSGTEFNYGYTF
DNA: TGTGCCAGCGGATCCGGGACAGAGTTTAACTATGGCTACACCTTC

D: TRBD2
J: TRBJ2-5
V: TRBV5-5
size: few
CDR3: CASSPPGTSGGAAQYF
DNA: TGTGCCAGCAGCCCCCCCGGGACTAGCGGGGGGGCGGCCCAGTACTTC

D: -
J: TRBJ1-2
V: TRBV20-1
size: many
CDR3: CSGSIRGYYGYTF
DNA: TGCAGTGGATCGATCAGGGGCTACTATGGCTACACCTTC

D: TRBD2
J: TRBJ2-3
V: TRBV5-5
size: many
CDR3: CASSLARLAGGRTDTQYF
DNA: TGTGCCAGCAGCTTGGCCCGTCTAGCGGGGGGACGCACAGATACGCAGTATTTT

D: -
J: TRBJ2-5
V: TRBV5-1
size: many
CDR3: CASSRQDGRETQYF
DNA: TGCGCCAGCAGCCGCCAAGACGGGAGAGAGACCCAGTACTTC